This TCR beta chain is drawn from a study of tissue T cells after allogeneic stem cell transplantation. General study results and limits: In patients and mice, blood and spleen missed much of tissue repertoire. Anatomically similar tissues had similar TCR repertoires within each patient. Few T cell clones were shared across patients, but motif clusters showed tissue-specific shared signatures.

Produced via immunoSEQ multiplex PCR; TCRdb's table is partial and in-frame only. The repertoire includes roughly 42,000 clones, 92% of them detected once, and 3.8% sits in the top ten. A word on this clone: Its antigen is unidentified.

The source was blood, collected before transplantation. The TCR was taken from a woman aged 35-75 years who later had graft-versus-host disease after an allogeneic stem cell transplant.

The CDR3 reads CASSFPDRAGETQYF. In DNA form, the CDR3 reads TGTGCCAGCAGCTTCCCGGACCGAGCGGGGGAGACCCAGTACTTC. The chain employs TRBV5-8 and TRBJ2-5, with 7 bases matching TRBD2. V dropped 2 bases and J dropped 5; count of bases not matched to a gene: 9. Germline loops: CDR1 SGHTS, CDR2 YDEGEE. This CDR3 has 15 residues.